Each of the 31 T cell receptor beta chains below was sequenced from the same sample in a study of T cells in Graves' hyperthyroidism and ophthalmopathy. RNA transcripts yielded amplified TCR beta CDR3 regions. HTBI primers were the set used in a first-round RT-PCR of the TCR CDR3. MiXCR, applied by TCRdb to the multiplex PCR reads, yields one record per CDR3 protein. The sample shows a few hundred thousand distinct CDR3 sequences, approximately 16% of them seen only once. Sequences were obtained from blood. The receptors were gathered from a woman aged 40 to 50 with Graves' ophthalmopathy.

In this sample, this clonotype turned up many times. CDR3 residues: CASSQWRDTGELFF. CDR3 coding DNA: TGTGCCAGCAGCCAGTGGAGGGACACCGGGGAGCTGTTTTTT. This chain links TRBV3-1 with TRBJ2-2; the D gene is possibly TRBD2 (6 bases). In germline, CDR1 is LGHDT, CDR2 YNNKEL (reference sequence). The CDR3 has 14 amino acids. V lost 3 bases and J 3 bases, leaving 8 bases between the germline ends.

At least ten counts were recorded for this clonotype. The CDR3 coding sequence is TGCGCCAGCAGCTTGGATGGGGGGACTTCGGGAAACACCATATATTTT. This sequence encodes CASSLDGGTSGNTIYF. V is TRBV5-1 and J is TRBJ1-3, with D perhaps matching TRBD1 (5 bases). V dropped 0 bases and J dropped 4 bases, with 14 bases sitting between them. Germline V CDR1 and CDR2: SGHRS, YFSETQ. The CDR3 has 16 residues. Complete variable domain (other parts from reference TRBV5-1 and TRBJ1-3): KAGVTQTPRYLIKTRGQQVTLSCSPISGHRSVSWYQQTPGQGLQFLFEYFSETQRNKGNFPGRFSGRQFSNSRSEMNVSTLELGDSALYLCASSLDGGTSGNTIYFGEGSWLTVV.

Comment on this clonotype: Possible read error: a much larger clone is one base away. This sequence joins TRBV6-1 and TRBJ1-1; D might be TRBD1 (6 bases). Germline CDR1 reads MNHNS; CDR2 reads SASEGT. The CDR3 has 18 residues. In nucleotides, the CDR3 is TGTGTCAGCAGTACGCGCCCGGGACGTGCCTCAGGGGTAACTGAAGCTTTCTTT. This encodes CVSSTRPGRASGVTEAFF.

This clonotype was picked up many times. The J gene is TRBJ2-7, the V gene TRBV7-9, with a possible D match to TRBD1 (6 bases). Per the germline V gene, CDR1 is SEHNR and CDR2 is FQNEAQ (reference sequence). Trimming took 5 bases from V and 1 from J, leaving 18 bases between them. The CDR3 length is 16 residues. CDR3 DNA sequence: TGTGCCAGCAGCCAGGACAGCTTTTTTGAATCCTACGAGCAGTACTTC. It specifies CASSQDSFFESYEQYF. Full variable domain (remainder filled in from reference TRBV7-9 and TRBJ2-7): DTGVSQNPRHKITKRGQNVTFRCDPISEHNRLYWYRQTLGQGPEFLTYFQNEAQLEKSRLLSDRFSAERPKGSFSTLEIQRTEQGDSAMYLCASSQDSFFESYEQYFGPGTRLTVT.

This clonotype was recorded a few times. The chain carries TRBV19 and TRBJ2-1; perhaps D is TRBD1 or TRBD2 (6 bases each). V lost 6 bases, J lost 6 bases, and 18 bases lay in between. This CDR3 is built from 15 residues. The germline gives CDR1 LNHDA, CDR2 SQIVND (reference sequence). The CDR3, as DNA: TGTGCCAGTAGAACCGGGGGCATGACTTCCAATGAGCAGTTCTTC. Translating gives CASRTGGMTSNEQFF. The complete variable domain, with remaining parts taken from reference TRBV19 and TRBJ2-1, reads DGGITQSPKYLFRKEGQNVTLSCEQNLNHDAMYWYRQDPGQGLRLIYYSQIVNDFQKGDIAEGYSVSREKKESFPLTVTSAQKNPTAFYLCASRTGGMTSNEQFFGPGTRLTVL.

This clonotype has ten or more counts. The chain couples TRBV20-1 to TRBJ2-5; TRBD1 matches 8 bases. Germline V gene data show CDR1 as DFQATT and CDR2 as SNEGSKA (reference sequence). With 6 bases clipped from V and 4 bases from J, the junction kept 4 bases outside the gene matches. CDR3 size: 12 residues. The CDR3 bases are TGCAGTGCCACGGACAGGGCAGAGACCCAGTACTTC. Protein product: CSATDRAETQYF.

This clonotype was recorded at least ten times. This sequence joins TRBV6-2 or TRBV6-3 and TRBJ2-3, with D unclear. The CDR3 loop spans 15 amino acids. Germline V CDR1 and CDR2: MNHEY, SVGEGT. Trimming cost V 0 bases and J 0 bases, with 7 bases left between them. CDR3 DNA: TGTGCCAGCAGTTACTCGTCGACCAGCACAGATACGCAGTATTTT. Translation gives CASSYSSTSTDTQYF.

This clonotype was seen at least ten times. The chain links TRBV20-1 to TRBJ2-7; possible D gene TRBD1, 6 bases. In germline, CDR1 is DFQATT, CDR2 SNEGSKA (reference sequence). V dropped 7 bases and J dropped 5 bases, with 12 bases sitting between them. There are 11 residues in the CDR3. This CDR3 reads CSVAGVDEQYF. Here the CDR3 DNA reads TGCAGTGTCGCAGGGGTGGACGAGCAGTACTTC.

This clonotype was picked up a small number of times. The chain joins TRBV20-1 to TRBJ2-7; no reliable D call. Trimming removed 4 bases from V and 3 bases from J, with 7 bases in between. The CDR3 contains 11 residues. Germline V lookup: CDR1 DFQATT, CDR2 SNEGSKA (reference sequence). The CDR3 nucleotides read TGCAGTGCTAACTCAGGCTACGAGCAGTACTTC. Translating it yields CSANSGYEQYF.

As concerns this clonotype: This may be a read error, as it is one base from a much larger clone. V usage is TRBV27 and J usage is TRBJ1-4; unclear D gene. Germline V gene data show CDR1 as MNHEY and CDR2 as SMNVEV (reference sequence). The CDR3 length is 15 residues. CDR3 in amino acids: CASSFWGTTNEKLSF. The CDR3 DNA is TGTGCCAGCAGTTTTTGGGGAACAACTAATGAAAAACTGTCTTTT.

A word on this clonotype: It may be a read error: a sequence one base away is much more abundant. V usage is TRBV12-3 or TRBV12-4 and J usage is TRBJ2-5; the match to TRBD1 covers 10 bases. The CDR3 totals 13 residues. Trimming cost V 4 bases and J 4 bases; bases outside gene matches: 0. CDR3: CASSWDRGETQYF. CDR3 sequence (DNA): TGTGCCAGCAGTTGGGACAGGGGAGAGACCCAGTACTTC.

This clonotype was recorded many times. The rearrangement joins TRBV11-2 to TRBJ1-2; D is unresolved. The V gene's germline CDR1 is SGHAT and CDR2 FQNNGV. This CDR3 has 13 amino acids. Trimming took off 4 bases at V and 4 bases at J, with 10 bases between the two ends. The CDR3 here is CASSSWEIYGYTF. The DNA of the CDR3 is TGTGCCAGCAGCTCCTGGGAGATCTATGGCTACACCTTC. Complete variable domain (other parts from reference TRBV11-2 and TRBJ1-2): EAGVAQSPRYKIIEKRQSVAFWCNPISGHATLYWYQQILGQGPKLLIQFQNNGVVDDSQLPKDRFSAERLKGVDSTLKIQPAKLEDSAVYLCASSSWEIYGYTFGSGTRLTVV.

In its sample, this clonotype was seen a few times. The chain carries TRBV7-9 and TRBJ2-1, with a possible D match to TRBD2 (6 bases). This CDR3 spans 15 amino acids. CDR1 SEHNR and CDR2 FQNEAQ come from the germline V gene (reference sequence). V was shortened by 5 bases and J by 8 bases, with 19 bases between the two germline ends. CDR3 sequence: CASSPPGLRVDEQFF. CDR3 nucleotide sequence: TGTGCCAGCAGCCCACCGGGACTCCGGGTCGATGAGCAGTTCTTC.

The table lists this clonotype with many counts. V and J are TRBV2 and TRBJ2-1, with 10 bases fitting TRBD2. This CDR3 spans 19 amino acids. The germline CDR1 and CDR2 sequences are SNHLY and FYNNEI. With 5 bases clipped from V and 7 bases from J, the junction kept 20 bases outside the gene matches. The CDR3 bases are TGTGCCAGCAGTCCCCGAGTTTTCGGAGCGGGGGGGTTGAGAAATGAGCAGTTCTTC. Protein sequence: CASSPRVFGAGGLRNEQFF.

This clonotype was seen a handful of times. The gene calls are TRBV7-2 and TRBJ2-5, with 11 positions matching TRBD1. The CDR3 runs to 16 residues. In germline, CDR1 is SGHTA, CDR2 FQGNSA. J gave up 4 bases and V 1 base, and 5 bases lay outside the gene matches. This CDR3 is CASSLVSGTGGETQYF. The DNA of the CDR3 is TGTGCCAGCAGCTTAGTCTCCGGGACAGGGGGAGAGACCCAGTACTTC.

This clonotype appeared many times. J is TRBJ2-1 and V is TRBV5-1, with D uncertain. The V and J ends lost 4 bases and 6 bases respectively, with 11 bases between them. CDR3 size: 13 residues. Germline loops: CDR1 SGHRS, CDR2 YFSETQ. CDR3 residues: CASSPSSANEQFF. Here the CDR3 DNA reads TGCGCCAGCAGCCCGTCGTCGGCCAATGAGCAGTTCTTC. The entire variable domain, with the rest obtained from reference TRBV5-1 and TRBJ2-1, is as follows: KAGVTQTPRYLIKTRGQQVTLSCSPISGHRSVSWYQQTPGQGLQFLFEYFSETQRNKGNFPGRFSGRQFSNSRSEMNVSTLELGDSALYLCASSPSSANEQFFGPGTRLTVL.

This clonotype was picked up a small number of times. This chain connects TRBV2 to TRBJ1-2; the match to TRBD1 covers 7 bases. The germline CDR1 and CDR2 sequences are SNHLY and FYNNEI. The CDR3 loop spans 15 amino acids. With 6 bases clipped from V and 13 bases from J, the junction kept 20 bases outside the gene matches. CDR3 protein: CASRESTGASPGGTF. DNA for the CDR3: TGTGCCAGCAGGGAATCAACAGGGGCGAGCCCTGGGGGCACCTTC.

In this sample, this clonotype turned up many times. The V gene is TRBV6-1, the J gene TRBJ2-3; possible D gene TRBD2, 7 bases. The CDR3 length is 13 residues. Germline CDR1 MNHNS, CDR2 SASEGT. Trimming pared 6 bases from V and 3 bases from J, leaving 10 bases between. The CDR3 region has the DNA TGTGCCAGCAGGAGGGGGGGAACAGATACGCAGTATTTT. It encodes CASRRGGTDTQYF.

This clonotype has more than one count but fewer than ten. The gene calls are TRBV14 and TRBJ1-1; D is undetermined. Germline V gene data show CDR1 as SGHDN and CDR2 as FVKESK. V was trimmed by 8 bases and J by 3 bases, leaving 7 bases between them. CDR3 length equals 11 residues. CDR3 sequence (DNA): TGTGCCAGCGGGCGGCACACTGAAGCTTTCTTT. Protein product: CASGRHTEAFF. Complete variable domain (other parts from reference TRBV14 and TRBJ1-1): EAGVTQFPSHSVIEKGQTVTLRCDPISGHDNLYWYRRVMGKEIKFLLHFVKESKQDESGMPNNRFLAERTGGTYSTLKVQPAELEDSGVYFCASGRHTEAFFGQGTRLTVV.

The chain recombines TRBV11-2 with TRBJ2-1, with 7 bases fitting TRBD2. Per the germline V gene, CDR1 is SGHAT and CDR2 is FQNNGV. Losses at the gene ends were 4 bases for V and 0 bases for J; bases not matched to a gene: 6. This CDR3 contains 16 residues. The CDR3 coding sequence is TGTGCCAGCAGCTCCCCGCGGGGGAGCTCCTACAATGAGCAGTTCTTC. Protein sequence: CASSSPRGSSYNEQFF.

This chain connects TRBV7-9 to TRBJ1-1, with TRBD1 matching over 7 bases. Trimming cost V 5 bases and J 4 bases; bases outside gene matches: 7. This CDR3 is 14 amino acids long. Germline CDR1 SEHNR, CDR2 FQNEAQ (reference sequence). The CDR3: CASSVQGPATEAFF. DNA of the CDR3: TGTGCCAGCAGCGTACAGGGGCCCGCCACTGAAGCTTTCTTT.

This clonotype occurred many times. The chain employs TRBV13 and TRBJ2-3; D call uncertain. The CDR3 has 13 amino acids. Germline CDR1 PRHDT, CDR2 FYEKMQ (reference sequence). V was trimmed by 4 bases and J by 5 bases, leaving 10 bases between them. The CDR3 DNA follows: TGTGCCAGCAGCTCGGACGGGCGAGATACGCAGTATTTT. This gives the protein CASSSDGRDTQYF.

CDR3 DNA: TGTGCCAGCAGTTTGCCAGGGACTTCAGGAGAGCAGTACTTC. Translated: CASSLPGTSGEQYF. The gene calls are TRBV28 and TRBJ2-7, with D perhaps matching TRBD2 (6 bases). V dropped 3 bases and J dropped 7 bases, with 16 bases sitting between them. CDR3 length equals 14 residues. Germline assignment: CDR1 MDHEN and CDR2 SYDVKM.

This clonotype was observed at least ten times. The chain carries TRBV2 and TRBJ2-1; TRBD1 agrees at 7 bases. After removal of 2 bases from V and 6 bases from J, the junction contained 7 bases not matched to a gene. The CDR3 extends over 15 amino acids. Germline V CDR1 and CDR2: SNHLY, FYNNEI. The CDR3 loop is CASSELVGQRNEQFF. The CDR3 DNA follows: TGTGCCAGCAGTGAACTGGTGGGACAGCGCAATGAGCAGTTCTTC. Complete variable domain (other parts from reference TRBV2 and TRBJ2-1): EPEVTQTPSHQVTQMGQEVILRCVPISNHLYFYWYRQILGQKVEFLVSFYNNEISEKSEIFDDQFSVERPDGSNFTLKIRSTKLEDSAMYFCASSELVGQRNEQFFGPGTRLTVL.

This clonotype was seen many times. The chain joins TRBV2 to TRBJ1-6; unclear D gene. The V gene lost 4 bases and the J gene lost 7 bases, with 8 bases spanning the gap. The CDR3 contains 13 residues. Germline V gene sequence: CDR1 SNHLY, CDR2 FYNNEI. In nucleotides, the CDR3 is TGTGCCAGCAGTGTCTCTGGGAATTCACCCCTCCACTTT. Protein sequence: CASSVSGNSPLHF.

This clonotype was counted many times. The J gene is TRBJ2-2, the V gene TRBV18, with D possibly being TRBD2 (6 bases). The germline V gene has CDR1 KGHSH and CDR2 LQKENI. Between the trimmed V and J ends, which lost 0 bases and 5 bases, there was a span of 10 bases. This CDR3 region has 15 residues. CDR3 sequence (DNA): TGTGCCAGCTCACCACCGCAGGGAGGTACCGGGGAGCTGTTTTTT. Translating gives CASSPPQGGTGELFF.

CDR3 region: CASSAQGPGGNQPQHF. CDR3 in DNA: TGTGCCAGTAGCGCGCAGGGGCCAGGGGGCAATCAGCCCCAGCATTTT. This chain uses TRBV19 with TRBJ1-5; D may be TRBD1 (6 bases). V was clipped by 6 bases and J by 2 bases, with 17 bases between them. This CDR3 contains 16 residues. The germline CDR1 and CDR2 sequences are LNHDA and SQIVND (reference sequence).

As concerns this clonotype: This may be a read error: a much more frequent sequence differs by one nucleotide. V is TRBV29-1 and J is TRBJ1-3; D not resolved. The CDR3 spans 13 residues. CDR1 is SQVTM, CDR2 ANQGSEA, per germline. CDR3: CSVTTSAGDTIYF. CDR3 in DNA: TGCAGCGTAACTACCTCCGCTGGAGACACCATATATTTT.

As concerns this clonotype: Germline is not matched at one junction end, which may reflect a read error. The rearrangement joins TRBV7-9 to TRBJ2-2, with TRBD2 matching over 7 bases. The germline V gene has CDR1 SEHNR and CDR2 FQNEAQ (reference sequence). This CDR3 region has 17 residues. As DNA, the CDR3 is TGCGCCAGCAGCCAAGCGGGGAAGGGAGGAGTCCCCGGGGAGCTGTTTTTT. It codes for CASSQAGKGGVPGELFF.

The chain recombines TRBV19 with TRBJ1-1; 9 bases align to TRBD1. The CDR3 totals 16 residues. Germline V gives CDR1 LNHDA, CDR2 SQIVND (reference sequence). The V gene end was trimmed by 5 bases and the J gene end by 5 bases; junction bases not matched to a gene: 12. In nucleotides, the CDR3 is TGTGCCAGTAGTCTCCTTCTGGGACAGGGTGAAACTGAAGCTTTCTTT. Its protein product is CASSLLLGQGETEAFF.

A few counts support this clonotype. The V gene is TRBV9, the J gene TRBJ2-1, with D perhaps given as TRBD1 or TRBD2 (5 bases each). This CDR3 spans 15 amino acids. In germline, CDR1 is SGDLS, CDR2 YYNGEE. V was trimmed by 0 bases and J by 4 bases, leaving 11 bases between them. CDR3 DNA sequence: TGTGCCAGCAGCGTAGACTACTGGGGGTACAATGAGCAGTTCTTC. Encoded protein: CASSVDYWGYNEQFF.